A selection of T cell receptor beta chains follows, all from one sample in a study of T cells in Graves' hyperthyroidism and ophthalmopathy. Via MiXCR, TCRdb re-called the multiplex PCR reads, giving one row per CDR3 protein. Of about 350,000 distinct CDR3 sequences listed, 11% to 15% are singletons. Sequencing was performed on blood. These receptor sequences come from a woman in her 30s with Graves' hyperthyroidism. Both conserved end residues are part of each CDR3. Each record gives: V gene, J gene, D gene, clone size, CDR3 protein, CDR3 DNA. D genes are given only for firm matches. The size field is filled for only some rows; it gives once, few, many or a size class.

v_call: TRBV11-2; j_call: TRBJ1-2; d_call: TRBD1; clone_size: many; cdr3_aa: CASSFPRGDRAFYGYTF; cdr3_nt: TGTGCCAGCAGCTTTCCTCGGGGGGACAGGGCGTTCTATGGCTACACCTTC
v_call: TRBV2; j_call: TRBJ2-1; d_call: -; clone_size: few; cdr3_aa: CASSRRLVNEQFF; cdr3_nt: TGTGCCAGCAGCCGAAGACTAGTCAATGAGCAGTTCTTC
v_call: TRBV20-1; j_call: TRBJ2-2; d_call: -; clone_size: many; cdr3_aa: CSARGNFGGTGELFF; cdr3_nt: TGCAGTGCTAGAGGGAATTTTGGCGGCACCGGGGAGCTGTTTTTT
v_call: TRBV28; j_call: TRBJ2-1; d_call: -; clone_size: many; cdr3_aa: CATLVGGVRSYNEQFF; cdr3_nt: TGTGCCACTCTCGTTGGGGGCGTGCGCTCCTACAATGAGCAGTTCTTC
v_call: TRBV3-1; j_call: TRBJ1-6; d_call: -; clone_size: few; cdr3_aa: CASKIAGFTSPLHF; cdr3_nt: TGTGCCAGCAAAATTGCAGGTTTTACTTCACCCCTCCACTTT
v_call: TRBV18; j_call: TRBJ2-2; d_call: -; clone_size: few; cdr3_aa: CASSLSSAGELFF; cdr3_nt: TGTGCCAGCTCACTCTCTAGCGCCGGGGAGCTGTTTTTT
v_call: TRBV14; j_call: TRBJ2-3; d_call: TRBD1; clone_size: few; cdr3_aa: CASSQRTGPTDTQYF; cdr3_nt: TGTGCCAGCAGCCAAAGGACAGGCCCCACAGATACGCAGTATTTT
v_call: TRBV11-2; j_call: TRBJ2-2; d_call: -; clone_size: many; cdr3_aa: CASPPAPSVTGELFF; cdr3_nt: TGTGCCAGCCCCCCCGCCCCAAGTGTGACCGGGGAGCTGTTTTTT
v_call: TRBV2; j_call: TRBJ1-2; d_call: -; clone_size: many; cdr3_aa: CASSGRWGYTF; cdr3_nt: TGTGCCAGCTCCGGCCGGTGGGGCTACACCTTC
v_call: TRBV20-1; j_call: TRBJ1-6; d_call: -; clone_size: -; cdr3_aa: CSAPPLLSSYNSPLHF; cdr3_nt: TGCAGTGCTCCTCCCCTTCTAAGCTCCTATAATTCACCCCTCCACTTT
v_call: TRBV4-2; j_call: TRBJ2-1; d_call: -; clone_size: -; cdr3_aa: CASSQGGGLEGHEQFF; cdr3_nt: TGTGCCAGCAGCCAAGGTGGGGGACTCGAAGGGCATGAGCAGTTCTTC
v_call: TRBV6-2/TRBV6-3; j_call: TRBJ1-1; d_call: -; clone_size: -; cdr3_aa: CASSYSIMNTEAFF; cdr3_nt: TGTGCCAGCAGTTACTCGATTATGAACACTGAAGCTTTCTTT
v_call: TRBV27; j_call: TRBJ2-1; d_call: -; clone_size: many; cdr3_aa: CAILGLPNEQFF; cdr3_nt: TGTGCCATCCTGGGACTTCCTAATGAGCAGTTCTTC
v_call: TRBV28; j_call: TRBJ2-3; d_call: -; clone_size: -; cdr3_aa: CASGGVTDTQYF; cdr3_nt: TGTGCCAGCGGAGGGGTGACAGATACGCAGTATTTT
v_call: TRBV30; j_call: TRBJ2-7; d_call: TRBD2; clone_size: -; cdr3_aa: CAWNHPGLAAYEQYF; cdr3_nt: TGTGCCTGGAACCATCCGGGACTAGCGGCCTACGAGCAGTACTTC
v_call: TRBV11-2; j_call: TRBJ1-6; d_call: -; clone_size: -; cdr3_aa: CASSLRDFSPLHF; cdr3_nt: TGTGCCAGCAGCTTACGGGATTTTTCACCCCTCCACTTT
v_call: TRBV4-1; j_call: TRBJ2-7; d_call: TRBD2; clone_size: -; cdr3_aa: CASSPLRLAGSREQYF; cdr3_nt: TGCGCCAGCAGCCCTCTAAGACTAGCGGGAAGCCGTGAGCAGTACTTC
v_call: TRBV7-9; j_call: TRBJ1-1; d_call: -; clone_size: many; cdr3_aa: CASSLAEGPEAFF; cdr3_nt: TGTGCCAGCAGCTTAGCCGAGGGGCCCGAAGCTTTCTTT
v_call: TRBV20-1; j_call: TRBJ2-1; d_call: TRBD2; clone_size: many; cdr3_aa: CSAGLAVGKYNEQFF; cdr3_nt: TGCAGTGCTGGACTAGCGGTAGGGAAATACAATGAGCAGTTCTTC
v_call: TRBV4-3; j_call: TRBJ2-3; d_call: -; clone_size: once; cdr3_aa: CASSLTAGPSDTQYF; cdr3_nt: TGCGCCAGCAGCTTAACGGCGGGACCATCAGATACGCAGTATTTT
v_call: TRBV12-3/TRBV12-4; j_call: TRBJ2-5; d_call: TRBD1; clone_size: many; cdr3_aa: CASSRDRGFMGLQETQYF; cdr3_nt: TGTGCCAGCAGCAGGGACAGGGGGTTCATGGGCCTCCAAGAGACCCAGTACTTC
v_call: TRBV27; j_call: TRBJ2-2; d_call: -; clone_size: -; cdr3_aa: CASSPRQNTGELFF; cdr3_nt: TGTGCCAGCAGTCCCCGACAGAATACCGGGGAGCTGTTTTTT
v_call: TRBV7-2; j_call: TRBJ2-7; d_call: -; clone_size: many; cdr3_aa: CASSLGTAYYEQYF; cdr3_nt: TGTGCCAGCAGCTTAGGGACAGCGTACTACGAGCAGTACTTC
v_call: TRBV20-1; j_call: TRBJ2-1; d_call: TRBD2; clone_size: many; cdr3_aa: CSAREEGLVRNEQFF; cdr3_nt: TGCAGTGCTAGAGAAGAGGGACTAGTGAGGAATGAGCAGTTCTTC
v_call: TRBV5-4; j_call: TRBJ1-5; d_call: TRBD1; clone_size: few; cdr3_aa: CASSSQGDQPQHF; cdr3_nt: TGTGCCAGCAGCTCACAGGGGGATCAGCCCCAGCATTTT
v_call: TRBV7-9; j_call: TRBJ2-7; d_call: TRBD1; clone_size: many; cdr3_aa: CASSSPGQSYEQYF; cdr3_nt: TGTGCCAGCAGCTCCCCGGGACAGTCCTACGAGCAGTACTTC
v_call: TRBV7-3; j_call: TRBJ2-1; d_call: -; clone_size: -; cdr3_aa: CASSLSSLDNEQFF; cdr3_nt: -
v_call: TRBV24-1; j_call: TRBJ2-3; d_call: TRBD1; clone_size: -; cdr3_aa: CATVGTAEKDTQYF; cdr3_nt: TGTGCCACTGTTGGGACAGCCGAGAAAGATACGCAGTATTTT
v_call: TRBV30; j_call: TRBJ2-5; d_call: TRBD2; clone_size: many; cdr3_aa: CAWSGTSDRSTQYF; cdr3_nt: TGTGCCTGGAGCGGGACTAGCGATAGGTCGACCCAGTACTTC
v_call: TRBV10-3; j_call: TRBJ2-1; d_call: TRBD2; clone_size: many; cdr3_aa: CAISRLARTDEQFF; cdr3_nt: TGTGCCATCTCCCGACTAGCACGGACGGATGAGCAGTTCTTC
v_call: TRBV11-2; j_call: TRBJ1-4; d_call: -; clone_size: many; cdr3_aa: CASSFEAGEKLFF; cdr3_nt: TGTGCCAGCAGCTTCGAGGCAGGAGAAAAACTGTTTTTT
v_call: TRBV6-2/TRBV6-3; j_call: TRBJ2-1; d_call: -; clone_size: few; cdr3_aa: CASTMRAETHEQFF; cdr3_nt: TGTGCCAGCACCATGAGGGCAGAAACCCATGAGCAGTTCTTC
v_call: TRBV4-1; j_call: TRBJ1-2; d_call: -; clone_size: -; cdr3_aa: CASSPQQGGSSSYTF; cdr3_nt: TGCGCCAGCAGTCCACAGCAGGGTGGGAGTTCGAGCTACACCTTC
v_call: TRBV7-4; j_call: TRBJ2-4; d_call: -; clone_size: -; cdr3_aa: CASRTKAIQYF; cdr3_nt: TGTGCCAGCCGGACTAAGGCCATTCAGTACTTC
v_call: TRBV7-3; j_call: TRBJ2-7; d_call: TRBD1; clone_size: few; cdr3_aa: CASSRTGVGYEQYF; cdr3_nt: TGTGCCAGCAGCCGGACAGGGGTCGGGTACGAGCAGTACTTC
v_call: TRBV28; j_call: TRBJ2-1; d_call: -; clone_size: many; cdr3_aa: CASSLSYSGSSYNEQFF; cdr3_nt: TGTGCCAGCAGTTTATCTTACAGTGGAAGCTCCTACAATGAGCAGTTCTTC
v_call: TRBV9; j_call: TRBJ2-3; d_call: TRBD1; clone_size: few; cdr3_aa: CASSVGQGAGDTQYF; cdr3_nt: TGTGCCAGCAGCGTAGGACAGGGGGCCGGAGATACGCAGTATTTT
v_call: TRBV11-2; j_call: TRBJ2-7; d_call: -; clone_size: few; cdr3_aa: CASSSIKGDVYEQYF; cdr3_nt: TGTGCCAGCAGCTCGATAAAGGGGGACGTCTACGAGCAGTACTTC
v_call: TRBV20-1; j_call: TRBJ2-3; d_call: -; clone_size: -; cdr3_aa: CSARGEPGAQYF; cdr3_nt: TGCAGTGCTAGAGGGGAGCCAGGCGCGCAGTATTTT
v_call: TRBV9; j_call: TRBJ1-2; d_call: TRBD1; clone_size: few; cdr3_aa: CASSARDRANYGYTF; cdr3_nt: TGTGCCAGCAGCGCCCGGGACAGGGCTAACTATGGCTACACCTTC
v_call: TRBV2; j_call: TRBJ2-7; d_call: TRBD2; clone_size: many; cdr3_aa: CARARGVDEQYF; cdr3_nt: TGTGCCAGGGCGCGGGGGGTTGACGAGCAGTACTTC
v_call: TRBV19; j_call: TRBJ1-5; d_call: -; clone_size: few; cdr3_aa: CASSITAGYSNQPQHF; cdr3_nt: TGTGCCAGTAGTATCACCGCGGGGTATAGCAATCAGCCCCAGCATTTT
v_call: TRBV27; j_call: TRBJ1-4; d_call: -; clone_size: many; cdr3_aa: CASSPIRIGEKLFF; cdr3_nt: TGTGCCAGCAGTCCGATAAGGATCGGAGAAAAACTGTTTTTT
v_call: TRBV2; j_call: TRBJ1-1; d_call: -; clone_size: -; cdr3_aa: CASSEEGSTEAFF; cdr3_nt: TGTGCCAGCAGTGAAGAAGGGTCTACTGAAGCTTTCTTT
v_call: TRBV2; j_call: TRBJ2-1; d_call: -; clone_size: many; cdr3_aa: CASRDSLYNEQFF; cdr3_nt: TGTGCCAGCAGAGACAGCCTCTACAATGAGCAGTTCTTC
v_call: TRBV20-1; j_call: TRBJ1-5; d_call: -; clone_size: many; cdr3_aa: CSARGGVISPSIF; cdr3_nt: -
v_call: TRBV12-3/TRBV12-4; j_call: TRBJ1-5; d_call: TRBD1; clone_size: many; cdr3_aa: CASGDRGDQPQHF; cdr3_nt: TGTGCCAGCGGAGACAGGGGCGATCAGCCCCAGCATTTT
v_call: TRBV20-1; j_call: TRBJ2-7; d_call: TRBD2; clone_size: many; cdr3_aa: CSARSGSIVEQYF; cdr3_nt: TGCAGTGCTAGAAGCGGGAGCATCGTTGAGCAGTACTTC
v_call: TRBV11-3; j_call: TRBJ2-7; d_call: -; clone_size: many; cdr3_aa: CASSLRVYEQYF; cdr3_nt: TGTGCCAGCAGCCTTCGGGTTTACGAGCAGTACTTC
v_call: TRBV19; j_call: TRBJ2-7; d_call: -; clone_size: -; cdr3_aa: CASSARMAGPTYEQYF; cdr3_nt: TGTGCCAGTAGTGCCAGAATGGCGGGACCTACCTACGAGCAGTACTTC